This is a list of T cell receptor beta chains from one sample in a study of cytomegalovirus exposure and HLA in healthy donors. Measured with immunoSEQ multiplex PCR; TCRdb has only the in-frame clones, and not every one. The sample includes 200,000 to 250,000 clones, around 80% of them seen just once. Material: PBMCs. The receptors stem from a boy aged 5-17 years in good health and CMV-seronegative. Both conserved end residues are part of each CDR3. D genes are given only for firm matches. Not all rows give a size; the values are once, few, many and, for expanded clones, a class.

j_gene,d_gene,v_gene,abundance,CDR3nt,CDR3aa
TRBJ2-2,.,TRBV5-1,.,TGCGCCAGCAGCCCGCCCGGGACAACGAACACCGGGGAGCTGTTTTTT,CASSPPGTTNTGELFF
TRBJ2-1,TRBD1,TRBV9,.,TGTGCCTCTCGTGGGACAGGGGTACACAATGAGCAGTTCTTC,CASRGTGVHNEQFF
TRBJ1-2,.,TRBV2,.,TGTGCCAGCAGTGAAAGTTTACCGGGGATTGATAGGGGCTACACCTTC,CASSESLPGIDRGYTF
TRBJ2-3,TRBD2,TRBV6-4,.,TGTGCCAGCAGTGACTCAGCGGGAGGGCCAGATACGCAGTATTTT,CASSDSAGGPDTQYF
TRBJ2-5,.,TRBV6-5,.,TGTGCCAGCAGTCCGGGGTATCGAGAGACCCAGTACTTC,CASSPGYRETQYF
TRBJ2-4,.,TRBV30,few,TGTGCCTGTACACCCCGGGGGGCCTTAGCCAAAAACATTCAGTACTTC,CACTPRGALAKNIQYF
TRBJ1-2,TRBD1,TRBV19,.,TGTGCCAGTAGCGACAGGGGGAAGGGCTACACCTTC,CASSDRGKGYTF
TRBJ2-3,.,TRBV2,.,TGTGCAGGGGGTGGAGGCACAGATACGCAGTATTTT,CAGGGGTDTQYF
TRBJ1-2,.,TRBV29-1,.,TGCAGCACCCGTCCCGGGACAAGCTATGGCTACACCTTC,CSTRPGTSYGYTF
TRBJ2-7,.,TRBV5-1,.,TGCGCCAGCAGCCTAACCATAGGGGCGAGCTCCTACGAGCAGTACTTC,CASSLTIGASSYEQYF
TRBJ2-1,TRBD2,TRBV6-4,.,TGTGCCAGCAGTCGACTAGCTGCATCCTACAATGAGCAGTTCTTC,CASSRLAASYNEQFF
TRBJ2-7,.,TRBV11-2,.,TGTGCCAGCAGCCCCAGTTGGGGCGGAGAGTACGAGCAGTACTTC,CASSPSWGGEYEQYF
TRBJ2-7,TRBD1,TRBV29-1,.,TGCAGCGCGCTCCGGGACAGGCGGGACGAGCAGTACTTC,CSALRDRRDEQYF
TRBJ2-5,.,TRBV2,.,TGTGCCAGCAGCCAGGACTACGGGGGAGAGACCCAGTACTTC,CASSQDYGGETQYF
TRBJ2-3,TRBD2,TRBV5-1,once,TGCGCCAGCAGCCCCCGGGGTTCTAGCGGGAGGTCAGATACGCAGTATTTT,CASSPRGSSGRSDTQYF
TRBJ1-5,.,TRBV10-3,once,TGTGCCATCAGTGAACAGTTCAGGGGTCAGCCCCAGCATTTT,CAISEQFRGQPQHF
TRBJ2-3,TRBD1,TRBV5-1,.,TGCGCCAGCAGCGGGACAGGGAGCACAGATACGCAGTATTTT,CASSGTGSTDTQYF
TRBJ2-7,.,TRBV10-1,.,TGCGCCAGCAGTGAGCCGGGGTCTAGTGAGCAGTACTTC,CASSEPGSSEQYF
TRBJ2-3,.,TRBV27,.,TGTGCCAGCAGTTTATCCCGACAGGCTTACACAGATACGCAGTATTTT,CASSLSRQAYTDTQYF
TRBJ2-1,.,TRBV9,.,TGTGCCAGCAGCGGAAGGGGGACCCCGGGAAGTGAGCAGTTCTTC,CASSGRGTPGSEQFF
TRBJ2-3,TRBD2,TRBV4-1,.,TGCGCCAGCAGCCAAGATGCGGTGTCGGGGGGGAGATCAGATACGCAGTATTTT,CASSQDAVSGGRSDTQYF
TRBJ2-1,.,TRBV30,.,TGTGCCTGGACGAGGCTAGCTCCCTACAATGAGCAGTTCTTC,CAWTRLAPYNEQFF
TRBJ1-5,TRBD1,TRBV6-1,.,TGTGCCAGCAGTGAGGGGGACAGGGGTGGTCAGCCCCAGCATTTT,CASSEGDRGGQPQHF
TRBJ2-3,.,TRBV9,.,TGTGCCAGCAGCGTAAATTTCGTGGATACGCAGTATTTT,CASSVNFVDTQYF
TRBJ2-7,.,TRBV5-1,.,TGCGCCAGCAGCCCGGACGGGGGTGGCGAGCAGTACTTC,CASSPDGGGEQYF